This TCR beta chain is drawn from a study of T-cell memory formation after mild COVID-19. General study results and limits: The main location of contracting CD4+ clones was CM and EM, and that of contracting CD8+ clones was EMRA. Second-wave clones peaking on day 37 lacked confirmed SARS-CoV-2 specificity. Pre-infection memory harbored some responding clones, suggesting cross-reactive memory joined.

CDR1 and CDR2 from the germline V gene are MDHEN and SYDVKM. This CDR3 region has 14 residues. V lost 3 bases and J lost 8, with 14 bases in between. Using constant-segment primers, 5'RACE produced TCR alpha and TCR beta cDNA libraries carrying sample barcodes and UMIs. MiXCR, run by TCRdb on the 5' RACE reads, gives a single entry per CDR3 protein. Of under 450,000 distinct CDR3 sequences listed, approximately 15% are singletons. This clonotype has a count of ten or more. The target antigen is unknown. Source material: PBMCs or a T cell subset sorted from them (not recorded which). The chain couples TRBV28 to TRBJ2-1; D could derive from TRBD1 or TRBD2 (5 bases each). The TCR comes from a man younger than 30 who had mild COVID-19 (a few samples of this study predate the infection). Cell type and time point are not known. The CDR3 here is CASSFAGDGDEQFF. The CDR3 coding sequence is TGTGCCAGCAGTTTTGCTGGGGACGGGGATGAGCAGTTCTTC.